This record covers a single TCR beta chain. Expressed TCRB transcripts were sequenced, since all the RNA that had been isolated was reverse transcribed. TCRdb's table, derived via immunoSEQ multiplex PCR, lists solely in-frame clones and lacks some. The sample contains about 930,000 clones, about 17% of which appear only once. One heparinised blood draw, averaging approximately 120 mL, came from each donor. A sort by CD45RO/CCR7/CD25/CD127/CD95/CD27 yielded CD4+ naive, central memory, regulatory and stem cell-like memory cells. This record belongs to a study of beta chain features in type 1 diabetes. As for the study in general: Age, gender and cell yields were alike across patients and healthy donors.

Germline loops: CDR1 SGHTS, CDR2 YDEGEE. This CDR3 has 16 residues. V was pared by 2 bases and J by 7 bases, with 8 bases of the junction left unmatched. This sequence originates from a woman aged 18-30 years in good health. The sequenced sample was naive CD4+ T cells from blood. V gene TRBV5-8 combines with J gene TRBJ2-1; 11 bases fit TRBD2. In DNA form, the CDR3 reads TGTGCCAGCAGCTTCCCGCTTACTAGCGGGGGAAATGAGCAGTTCTTC. Translation gives CASSFPLTSGGNEQFF.